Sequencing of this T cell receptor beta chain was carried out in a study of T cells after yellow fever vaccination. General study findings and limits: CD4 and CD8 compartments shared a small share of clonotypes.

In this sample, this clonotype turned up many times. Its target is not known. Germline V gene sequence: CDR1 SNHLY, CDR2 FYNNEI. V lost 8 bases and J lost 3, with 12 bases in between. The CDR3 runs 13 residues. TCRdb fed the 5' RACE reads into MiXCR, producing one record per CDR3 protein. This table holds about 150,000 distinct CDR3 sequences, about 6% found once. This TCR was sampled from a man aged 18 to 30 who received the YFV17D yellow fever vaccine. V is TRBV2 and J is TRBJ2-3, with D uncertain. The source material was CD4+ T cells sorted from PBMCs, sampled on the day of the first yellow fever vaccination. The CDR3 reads CASLERRTDTQYF. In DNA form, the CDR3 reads TGTGCCAGCCTTGAAAGACGGACAGATACGCAGTATTTT. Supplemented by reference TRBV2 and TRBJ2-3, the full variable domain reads EPEVTQTPSHQVTQMGQEVILRCVPISNHLYFYWYRQILGQKVEFLVSFYNNEISEKSEIFDDQFSVERPDGSNFTLKIRSTKLEDSAMYFCASLERRTDTQYFGPGTRLTVL.